The clone carrying this T cell receptor beta chain was detected only once. This entry comes from a study of blood T cell repertoires in COVID-19. About the research overall: Nucleic acid was either cDNA or gDNA, and it came from T cells, B-cell-depleted T cells, or PBMCs.

Repertoires were generated with immunoSEQ multiplex PCR, while TCRdb's copy carries only in-frame clones and drops some. This table has some 380,000 clones, roughly 89% appearing once. Germline CDR1 reads SEHNR; CDR2 reads FQNEAQ (reference sequence). The CDR3 spans 17 residues. V dropped 5 bases and J dropped 3; count of bases not matched to a gene: 11. Sequencing used peripheral blood. The TCR comes from a man aged 18 to 29 with active or convalescent COVID-19. The V call is TRBV7-9, the J call TRBJ2-2; 8 bases are shared with TRBD1. CDR3 nucleotide sequence: TGTGCCAGCAGCCAACCCAAAGGGACAGGAGACACCGGGGAGCTGTTTTTT. Translating it yields CASSQPKGTGDTGELFF.